The present T cell receptor (beta chain) was sequenced within a study of blood T cell repertoires in COVID-19. Study-level background: Acute-phase and convalescent COVID-19 samples originated in the United States, Italy and Spain.

The V end was cut by 6 bases, the J end by 5 bases, with 10 bases between. Germline-derived CDR1 and CDR2 are MNHNY and SVGAGI (reference sequence). This CDR3 spans 12 amino acids. This clone was counted only a few times. The table came from immunoSEQ multiplex PCR; TCRdb's copy has only in-frame clones and leaves some out. Of roughly 140,000 clones in the sample, around 74% were seen once. The material sequenced was peripheral blood. V usage is TRBV6-6 and J usage is TRBJ1-2; D may be TRBD1 (6 bases). This sequence was found in a woman older than 75 with acute or convalescent COVID-19. In DNA form, the CDR3 reads TGTGCCAGCAGGGTGGACAGATATGGCTACACCTTC. It codes for CASRVDRYGYTF.